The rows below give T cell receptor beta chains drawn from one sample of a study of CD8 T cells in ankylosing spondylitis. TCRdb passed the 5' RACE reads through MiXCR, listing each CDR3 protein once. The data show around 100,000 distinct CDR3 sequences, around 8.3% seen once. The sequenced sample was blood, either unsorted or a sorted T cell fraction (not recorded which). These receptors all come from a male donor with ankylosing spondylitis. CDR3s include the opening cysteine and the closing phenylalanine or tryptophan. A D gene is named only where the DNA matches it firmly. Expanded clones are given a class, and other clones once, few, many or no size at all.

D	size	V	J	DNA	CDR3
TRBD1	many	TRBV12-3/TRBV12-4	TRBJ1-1	TGTGCCAGCGGATCTGGGACAGTCCATGAAGCTTTCTTT	CASGSGTVHEAFF
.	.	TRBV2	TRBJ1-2	TGTGCCAGCAAGGGGGAGGGAAACTATGGCTACACCTTC	CASKGEGNYGYTF
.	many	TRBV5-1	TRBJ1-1	TGCGCCAGCAGCTTAGTAATGGTACAGCCGACGGGAACTGAAGCTTTCTTT	CASSLVMVQPTGTEAFF
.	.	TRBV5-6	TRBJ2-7	TGTGCCAGCAGCCCTTCTGGGGACCTCTACGAGCAGTACTTC	CASSPSGDLYEQYF
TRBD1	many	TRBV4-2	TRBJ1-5	TGTGCCAGCAGCCAAGATCAGGGGGCGGGTCAGCCCCAGCATTTT	CASSQDQGAGQPQHF
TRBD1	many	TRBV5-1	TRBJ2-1	TGCGCCAGCAGTCTCAACCACAGGGGATACGGTGAGCAGTTCTTC	CASSLNHRGYGEQFF
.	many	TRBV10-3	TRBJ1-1	TGTGCCATCAGTGAGTTGGTAGGGAAGAACACTGAAGCTTTCTTT	CAISELVGKNTEAFF
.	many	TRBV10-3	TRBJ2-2	TGTGCCATCAGTGAGTCGATTCCGGGCCGCACCGGGGAGCTGTTTTTT	CAISESIPGRTGELFF
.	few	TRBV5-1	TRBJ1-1	TGCGCCAGCAGCCCCCTAGGGTCTTCCGCTGAAGCTTTCTTT	CASSPLGSSAEAFF
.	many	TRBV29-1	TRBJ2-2	TGCAGCGTTGAAGGCCACGCGAACACCGGGGAGCTGTTTTTT	CSVEGHANTGELFF
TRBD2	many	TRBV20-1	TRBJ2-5	TGCAGTGCTAGACCCGGACTAGCTATTCAAGAGACCCAGTACTTC	CSARPGLAIQETQYF
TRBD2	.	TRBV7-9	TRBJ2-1	TGTGCCAGCAGCTTAGTGGGAGGGCCCCACAATGAGCAGTTCTTC	CASSLVGGPHNEQFF
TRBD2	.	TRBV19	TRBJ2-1	TGTGCCAGTAGTTTACTAGCGGAGATTTACAATGAGCAGTTCTTC	CASSLLAEIYNEQFF
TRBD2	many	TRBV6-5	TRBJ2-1	TGTGCCAGCAGTTACTCGAAGCTAGCGGGCTGGAATGAGCAGTTCTTC	CASSYSKLAGWNEQFF
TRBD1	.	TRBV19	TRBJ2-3	TGTGCCAGTAGCTCTCGACAGGGGGCTGCAGATACGCAGTATTTT	CASSSRQGAADTQYF
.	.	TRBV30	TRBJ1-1	TGTGCCTGGAGTTATGTCGGCCAAGAAGCTTTCTTT	CAWSYVGQEAFF
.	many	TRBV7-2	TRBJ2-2	TGTGCCAGCAGCCCTCCTTCGGACACCGGGGAGCTGTTTTTT	CASSPPSDTGELFF
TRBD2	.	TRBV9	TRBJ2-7	TGTGCCAGCAGCGTCAGTCTAGCGGGAGGGAAAATCTACGAGCAGTACTTC	CASSVSLAGGKIYEQYF
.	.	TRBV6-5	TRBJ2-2	TGTGCCAGCAGTTACCCTGGGCCTACCGGACTCAACACCGGGGAGCTGTTTTTT	CASSYPGPTGLNTGELFF
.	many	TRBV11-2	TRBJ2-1	TGTGCCAGCACCTCACTAGCTGCGAGCTCCTACAATGAGCAGTTCTTC	CASTSLAASSYNEQFF
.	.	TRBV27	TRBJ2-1	TGTGCCAGCAGTTTATCCGGGGGTGAGCAGTTCTTC	CASSLSGGEQFF
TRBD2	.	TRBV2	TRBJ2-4	TGTGCCAGCAGAGAAACTAGCGGGACCAACAACATTCAGTACTTC	CASRETSGTNNIQYF
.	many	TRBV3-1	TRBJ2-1	TGTGCCAGCAGCCAAGCGCCTGCGAATGAGCAGTTCTTC	CASSQAPANEQFF
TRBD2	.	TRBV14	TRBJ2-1	TGTGCCAGCAGCCAATCTACTAGGGAGGGCGAGCAGTTCTTC	CASSQSTREGEQFF
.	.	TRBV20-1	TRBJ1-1	TGCAGTGCCATTTGGGGAGAAGCTTTCTTT	CSAIWGEAFF
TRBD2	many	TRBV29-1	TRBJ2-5	TGCAGCGCCCCACTAGCGGTACGGCAAGAGACCCAGTACTTC	CSAPLAVRQETQYF
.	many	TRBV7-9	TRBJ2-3	TGTGCCAGCGTCGGTACAGATACGCAGTATTTT	CASVGTDTQYF
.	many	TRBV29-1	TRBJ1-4	TGCAGCGTTCATTGGGCGGATAATGAAAAACTGTTTTTT	CSVHWADNEKLFF
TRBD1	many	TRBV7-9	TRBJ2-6	TGTGCCAGCAGTCCAGACAGGGGCCTAGAAGGCGTCCTGACTTTC	CASSPDRGLEGVLTF
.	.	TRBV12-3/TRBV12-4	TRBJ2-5	TGTGCCAGCAGTTTCGGCAGGGATGAGACCCAGTACTTC	CASSFGRDETQYF
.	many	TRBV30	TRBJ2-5	TGTGCCTGGAGTGACTGGCAAGAGACCCAGTACTTC	CAWSDWQETQYF
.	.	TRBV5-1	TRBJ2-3	TGCGCCAGCAGCTTGGCCGGGGGATCAGACACAGATACGCAGTATTTT	CASSLAGGSDTDTQYF
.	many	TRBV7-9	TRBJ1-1	TGTGCCAGCAGGCACCAGGGTGAAGCTTTCTTT	CASRHQGEAFF